This paragraph reports one TCR beta chain. What it binds is unknown. The protocol was immunoSEQ multiplex PCR, while the TCRdb copy is restricted to in-frame clones and leaves out a portion. The data hold 15,000 to 20,000 clones, with roughly four fifths observed a single time. The entry originates in a study of regulatory dendritic cells for organ transplantation. Study-level background: Monocytes received vitamin D3 on days 0 and 4, IL-10 on day 4.

The CDR3 covers 15 residues. The V gene's germline CDR1 is GTSNPN and CDR2 SVGIG (reference sequence). The J segment lost 5 bases and the V segment lost 2 bases, leaving 5 bases of the junction unmatched. Sorted T cells were CFSE-labeled and cultured approximately five days with allogeneic regulatory or mature dendritic cells at 1:10. The study's findings and limits: Naive T cells showed high diversity, memory cells less, memory CD8+ least.

The rearrangement joins TRBV30 to TRBJ2-2, with 10 positions matching TRBD1. The sequence came from a human donor in good health. Sequencing was done on a sample of memory CD4+ T cells from blood cultured with regulatory dendritic cells. Subset defined: CD45RO+ memory T cells. CDR3: CAWSRQGAGTGELFF. The CDR3 region has the DNA TGTGCCTGGAGTAGACAGGGGGCAGGAACCGGGGAGCTGTTTTTT.